Shown below are 3 T cell receptor beta chains from a single sample sequenced in a study of identical twins. TCRdb re-derived calls from the 5' RACE reads in MiXCR, one entry per CDR3 protein. This table holds roughly 750,000 distinct CDR3 sequences, about 20% found once. These same data were also listed under a study on T cells expressing NK-cell markers.

Source material: PBMCs. The receptors were gathered from a woman aged 18-35 years in good health.

This clonotype was seen repeatedly, ten times or more. This chain joins TRBV12-3 or TRBV12-4 and TRBJ1-1; 7 bases line up with TRBD1. CDR3 size: 16 residues. Trimming took 8 bases from V and 0 from J; bases not matched to a gene: 12. CDR3 in amino acids: CASWNRGSSMNTEAFF. CDR3 sequence (DNA): TGTGCCAGCTGGAACAGGGGCTCTTCTATGAACACTGAAGCTTTCTTT.

This clonotype came up a few times. The gene calls are TRBV6-5 and TRBJ1-1; D gene unclear. Germline V gene data show CDR1 as MNHEY and CDR2 as SVGAGI. The CDR3 loop spans 14 amino acids. Trimming took off 4 bases at V and 3 bases at J, with 12 bases between the two ends. This chain's CDR3 is CASSFDPVDTEAFF. The CDR3 DNA reads as TGTGCCAGCAGTTTCGACCCAGTTGACACTGAAGCTTTCTTT.

This clonotype came up a few times. The J gene is TRBJ2-4, the V gene TRBV5-1; D may be TRBD1 or TRBD2 (5 bases each). Trimming cost V 4 bases and J 9 bases, with 20 bases left between them. This CDR3 spans 15 amino acids. Germline V gene sequence: CDR1 SGHRS, CDR2 YFSETQ. Here the CDR3 reads CASSREGPQDGIQYF. DNA of the CDR3: TGCGCCAGCAGCCGTGAGGGACCCCAGGATGGCATTCAGTACTTC.